Given below is one T cell receptor beta chain in context. Its antigen is currently unknown. Although they were nominally healthy when sampled, donors likely had unrecorded immune exposures. PCR primers comprised 60 Vbeta and 13 Jbeta primers. Using immunoSEQ multiplex PCR, the repertoire was profiled, and TCRdb retains in-frame clones only, with some absent. This sample lists tens of thousands of clones; its ten largest clones have around 5%. Germline lookup yields CDR1 SGHNT and CDR2 YENEEA. V shed 2 bases and J shed 2 bases, with 4 bases lying between them. This CDR3 is 13 amino acids long. This sample was included in a study of cytomegalovirus exposure and HLA in healthy donors. Study at large: Among about 179 million T cells, an earlier analysis found 90 million to 130 million unique TCR beta sequences.

Whole-study findings and limits: Association of a missense DCLRE1C variant with TCR beta V- and J-gene trimming was reported in a later analysis. The study reported that TCR beta sequences accurately predicted HLA-A and HLA-B alleles in most subjects.

The sample taken for sequencing was PBMCs. The J gene is TRBJ1-5, the V gene TRBV11-3; D gene ambiguous. This receptor was taken from a girl aged 10-17 years in good health and CMV-seropositive. The CDR3 DNA is TGTGCCAGCAGCTTAACGGGCAATCAGCCCCAGCATTTT. Amino acids: CASSLTGNQPQHF.